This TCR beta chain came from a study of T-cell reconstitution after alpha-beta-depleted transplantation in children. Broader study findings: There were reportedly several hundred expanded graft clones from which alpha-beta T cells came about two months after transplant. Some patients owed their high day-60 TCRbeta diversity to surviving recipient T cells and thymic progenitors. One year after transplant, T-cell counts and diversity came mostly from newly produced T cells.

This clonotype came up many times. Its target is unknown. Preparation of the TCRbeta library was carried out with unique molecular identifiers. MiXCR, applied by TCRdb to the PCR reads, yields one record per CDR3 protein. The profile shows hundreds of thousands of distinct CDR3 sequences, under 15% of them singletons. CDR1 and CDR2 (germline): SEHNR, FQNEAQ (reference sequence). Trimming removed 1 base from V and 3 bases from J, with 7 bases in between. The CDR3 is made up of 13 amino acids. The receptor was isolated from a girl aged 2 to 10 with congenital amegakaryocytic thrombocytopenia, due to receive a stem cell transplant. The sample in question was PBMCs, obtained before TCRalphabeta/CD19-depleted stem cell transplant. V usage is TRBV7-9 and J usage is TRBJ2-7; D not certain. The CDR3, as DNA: TGTGCCAGCAGCTTAGAGTCTTACTACGAGCAGTACTTC. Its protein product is CASSLESYYEQYF.